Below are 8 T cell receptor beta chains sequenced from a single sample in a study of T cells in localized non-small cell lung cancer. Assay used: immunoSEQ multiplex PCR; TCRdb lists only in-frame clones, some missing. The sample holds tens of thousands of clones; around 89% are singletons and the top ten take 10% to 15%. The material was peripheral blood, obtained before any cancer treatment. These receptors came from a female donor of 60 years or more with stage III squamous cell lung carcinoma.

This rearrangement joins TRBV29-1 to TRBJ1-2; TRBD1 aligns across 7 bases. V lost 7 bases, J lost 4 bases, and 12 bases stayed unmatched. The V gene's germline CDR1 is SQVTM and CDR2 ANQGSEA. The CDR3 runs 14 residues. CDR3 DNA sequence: TGCAGCGCCGCCCCCGGGACAGCTACCTATGGCTACACCTTC. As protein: CSAAPGTATYGYTF.

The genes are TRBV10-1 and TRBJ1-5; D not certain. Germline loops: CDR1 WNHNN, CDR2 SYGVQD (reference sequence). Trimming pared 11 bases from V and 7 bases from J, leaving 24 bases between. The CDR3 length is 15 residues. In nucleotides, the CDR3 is TGCGCCGGCGAGCCGTTGGCAGGCCGGAAACAGCCCCAGCATTTT. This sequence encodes CAGEPLAGRKQPQHF.

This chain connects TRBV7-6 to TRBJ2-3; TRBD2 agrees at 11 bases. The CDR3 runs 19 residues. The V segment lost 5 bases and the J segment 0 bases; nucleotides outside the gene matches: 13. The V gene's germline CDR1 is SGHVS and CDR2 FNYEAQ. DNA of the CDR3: TGTGCCAGCAGCCGACGTCTAGCGGGGGGCCTCTCTAGCACAGATACGCAGTATTTT. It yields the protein CASSRRLAGGLSSTDTQYF.

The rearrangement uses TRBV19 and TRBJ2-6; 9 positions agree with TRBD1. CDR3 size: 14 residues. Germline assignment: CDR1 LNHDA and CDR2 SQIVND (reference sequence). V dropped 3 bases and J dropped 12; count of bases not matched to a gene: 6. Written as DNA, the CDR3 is TGTGCCAGTAGTATTACCGGGACAGGGTTCGTCCTGACTTTC. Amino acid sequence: CASSITGTGFVLTF.

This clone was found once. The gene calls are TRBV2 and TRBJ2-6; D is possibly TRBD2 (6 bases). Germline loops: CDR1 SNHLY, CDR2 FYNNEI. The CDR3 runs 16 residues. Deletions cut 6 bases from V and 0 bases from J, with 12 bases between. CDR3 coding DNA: TGTGCCAGCAGATACGGGAGCTCCTCTGGGGCCAACGTCCTGACTTTC. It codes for CASRYGSSSGANVLTF.

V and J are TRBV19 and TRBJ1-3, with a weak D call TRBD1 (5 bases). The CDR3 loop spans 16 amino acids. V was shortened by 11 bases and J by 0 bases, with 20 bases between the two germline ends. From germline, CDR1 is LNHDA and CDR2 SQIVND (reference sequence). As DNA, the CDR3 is TGTGCCTCCAGGGTCTGGGACGTAAGCTCTGGAAACACCATATATTTT. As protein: CASRVWDVSSGNTIYF.

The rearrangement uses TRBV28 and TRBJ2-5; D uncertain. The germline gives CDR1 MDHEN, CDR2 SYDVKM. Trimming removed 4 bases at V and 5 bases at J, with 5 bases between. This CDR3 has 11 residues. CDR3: CASSWSETQYF. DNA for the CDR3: TGTGCCAGCAGTTGGTCGGAGACCCAGTACTTC.

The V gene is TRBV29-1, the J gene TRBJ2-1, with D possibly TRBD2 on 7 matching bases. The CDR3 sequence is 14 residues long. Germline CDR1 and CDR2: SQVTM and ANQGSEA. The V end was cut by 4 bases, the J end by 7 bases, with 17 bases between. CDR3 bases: TGCAGCGTTGCGGGGGCGGGAGCGCCTAATGAGCAGTTCTTC. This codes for CSVAGAGAPNEQFF.